Here is one T cell receptor (beta chain) with its context. Its antigen remains unidentified. Only in-frame clones appear in the TCRdb table, and some are missing; sequencing was by immunoSEQ multiplex PCR. The table has about 93,000 clones, about 90% seen once. This sample stems from a study of T cell responses to AZD1222 COVID-19 vaccine. General study points: Vaccination with two AZD1222 doses was followed by a rise in Spike-specific TCR breadth and depth. The study identified only a handful of AZD1222 recipients as seropositive at baseline. The study sampled repertoires only after the peak T cell response.

Specimen: peripheral blood, collected on day 0 of MenACWY control vaccination. The receptor was derived from an adult in good health.

In DNA, the CDR3 is TGTGCCAGCAGCCAAGATTTACTTTACAATGAGCAGTTCTTC. Its protein product is CASSQDLLYNEQFF. The chain recombines TRBV4-2 with TRBJ2-1; D remains unclear. The germline CDR1 and CDR2 sequences are LGHNA and YNFKEQ. V was cut by 0 bases and J by 4 bases, with 7 bases left in between. The CDR3 spans 14 residues.